Listed here are 32 T cell receptor beta chains from one sample, sequenced in a study of cytomegalovirus exposure and HLA in healthy donors (dated by TCRdb to the late 2010s). The library was generated by the immunoSEQ multiplex PCR assay. The multiplex PCR relied on a mix of 60 forward primers for TCR Vbeta segments and 13 reverse primers for TCR Jbeta segments. Sourced from immuneACCESS, this table was stored by TCRdb with only in-frame sequences that have V and J called. A share of the clones is absent; for the studies checked, an unresolved V gene accounts for under half, and the remainder has no known explanation. The sample table records about 130,000 clones; about 82% of these occur just once. The ten largest clones add up to approximately 4.3% of the sample. The sequenced material came from PBMCs. The receptor set was obtained from a young man in good health.

A word on this clone: This specimen includes other DNA sequences encoding the same CDR3. J is TRBJ2-3 and V is TRBV6-1, with 9 nucleotides matching TRBD2. Unmatched junction bases numbered 8, after V lost 1 base and J lost 6 bases. The CDR3 is 16 amino acids. Germline-derived CDR1 and CDR2 are MNHNS and SASEGT. For the CDR3, the DNA is TGTGCCAGCAGTGAAGAAACCCTAGCGGGACTGGATACGCAGTATTTT. Translating it yields CASSEETLAGLDTQYF.

The count of this clone is one. The chain uses TRBV7-2 and TRBJ2-7, with TRBD1 identical over 7 bases. The J segment lost 3 bases and the V segment lost 1 base, leaving 15 bases of the junction unmatched. CDR3 length equals 18 residues. Germline V lookup: CDR1 SGHTA, CDR2 FQGNSA. Here the CDR3 DNA reads TGTGCCAGCAGCTTAGGGGGGTGGGCCAGGGGGTCTGGCTACGAGCAGTACTTC. Amino acids: CASSLGGWARGSGYEQYF. Supplemented by reference TRBV7-2 and TRBJ2-7, the full variable domain reads GAGVSQSPSNKVTEKGKDVELRCDPISGHTALYWYRQSLGQGLEFLIYFQGNSAPDKSGLPSDRFSAERTGGSVSTLTIQRTQQEDSAVYLCASSLGGWARGSGYEQYFGPGTRLTVT.

This chain connects TRBV27 to TRBJ2-1; no firm D call. Germline V gene lookup returns CDR1 MNHEY and CDR2 SMNVEV (reference sequence). The CDR3 length is 16 residues. V dropped 2 bases and J dropped 1 base, with 12 bases sitting between them. This chain's CDR3 is CASSLLPTDSYNEQFF. CDR3 DNA sequence: TGTGCCAGCAGTTTACTACCTACTGATTCCTACAATGAGCAGTTCTTC.

The chain employs TRBV11-2 and TRBJ2-1; possible D gene TRBD2, 6 bases. Germline-derived CDR1 and CDR2 are SGHAT and FQNNGV. The CDR3 runs 13 residues. The V end lost 6 bases, the J end lost 7 bases, and 13 bases lay between the germline ends. As DNA, the CDR3 is TGTGCCAGCAGTCACGGGAGCTCGAATGAGCAGTTCTTC. The encoded protein is CASSHGSSNEQFF. Full variable domain (outside the CDR3, taken from reference TRBV11-2 and TRBJ2-1): EAGVAQSPRYKIIEKRQSVAFWCNPISGHATLYWYQQILGQGPKLLIQFQNNGVVDDSQLPKDRFSAERLKGVDSTLKIQPAKLEDSAVYLCASSHGSSNEQFFGPGTRLTVL.

The V gene is TRBV6-4, the J gene TRBJ2-3, with 7 bases fitting TRBD2. The CDR3 has 15 residues. The V segment lost 4 bases and the J segment 3 bases; nucleotides outside the gene matches: 7. The germline gives CDR1 MRHNA, CDR2 SNTAGT. The CDR3 here is CASSGGGGGTDTQYF. The CDR3 coding sequence is TGTGCCAGCAGTGGGGGGGGAGGTGGGACAGATACGCAGTATTTT.

The chain is built from TRBV7-9 and TRBJ2-5, with TRBD2 as a possible D gene (5 bases). V shed 3 bases and J shed 5 bases, with 10 bases lying between them. In germline, CDR1 is SEHNR, CDR2 FQNEAQ (reference sequence). There are 13 residues in the CDR3. In DNA form, the CDR3 reads TGTGCCAGCAGCTTTACGGGAACTGAGACCCAGTACTTC. Amino acid sequence: CASSFTGTETQYF.

The chain couples TRBV19 to TRBJ1-1; a possible D gene is TRBD1 (5 bases). The CDR3 consists of 13 residues. V lost 4 bases and J lost 4, with 10 bases in between. Germline lookup yields CDR1 LNHDA and CDR2 SQIVND (reference sequence). This CDR3 is CASSKPGGTEAFF. In nucleotides, the CDR3 is TGTGCCAGTAGTAAGCCGGGGGGCACTGAAGCTTTCTTT.

This clone was detected only a few times. The V and J genes are TRBV4-3 and TRBJ1-4, with D unclear. The ends were cut back, 2 bases at V and 8 bases at J, with 15 bases in the middle. Germline CDR1 LGHNA, CDR2 YSLEER. This CDR3 contains 15 residues. CDR3 sequence: CASSQTRRKAEKLFF. CDR3 DNA: TGCGCCAGCAGCCAAACTAGGCGAAAAGCAGAAAAACTGTTTTTT.

The chain employs TRBV27 and TRBJ2-2; no clear D. Germline loops: CDR1 MNHEY, CDR2 SMNVEV (reference sequence). The CDR3 has 13 residues. Between the trimmed V and J ends, which lost 0 bases and 5 bases, there was a span of 4 bases. The CDR3 loop is CASSLSLTGELFF. The CDR3 DNA follows: TGTGCCAGCAGTTTATCCCTTACCGGGGAGCTGTTTTTT.

The CDR3 here is CASSLGRGLLEETQYF. CDR3 bases: TGCGCCAGCAGCTTGGGGCGGGGGCTACTCGAAGAGACCCAGTACTTC. V and J are TRBV5-1 and TRBJ2-5; D is possibly TRBD2 (7 bases). The CDR3 covers 16 residues. CDR1 SGHRS and CDR2 YFSETQ come from the germline V gene. The V gene lost 0 bases and the J gene lost 3 bases, with 15 bases spanning the gap.

The CDR3 loop reads CASSVEGGNTDTQYF. The DNA for the CDR3 is TGTGCCAGCAGCGTAGAGGGCGGGAACACAGATACGCAGTATTTT. The V and J genes are TRBV9 and TRBJ2-3; possible D gene TRBD2, 6 bases. The germline V gene encodes CDR1 SGDLS and CDR2 YYNGEE. Trimming pared 0 bases from V and 2 bases from J, leaving 10 bases between. CDR3 length: 15 residues.

This clone was seen more than once but under ten times. This chain links TRBV15 with TRBJ1-1; D is unresolved. The CDR3 totals 12 residues. With 6 bases removed from V and 0 bases from J, the gap between germline ends came to 5 bases. Per germline, CDR1 LNHNV and CDR2 YYDKDF (reference sequence). The CDR3 bases are TGTGCCACCAGGGGCTTGAACACTGAAGCTTTCTTT. Translation: CATRGLNTEAFF.

The chain employs TRBV4-3 and TRBJ2-3; D gene unclear. Trimming took off 0 bases at V and 6 bases at J, with 7 bases between the two ends. The CDR3 is 13 residues long. From germline, CDR1 is LGHNA and CDR2 YSLEER. The CDR3 coding sequence is TGCGCCAGCAGCCAAGAGAGGCATGATACGCAGTATTTT. As protein: CASSQERHDTQYF.

V and J are TRBV30 and TRBJ1-5, with D perhaps TRBD1 (5 bases). The CDR3 has 13 amino acids. The germline V gene encodes CDR1 GTSNPN and CDR2 SVGIG (reference sequence). V was clipped by 0 bases and J by 5 bases, with 8 bases between them. The DNA for the CDR3 is TGTGCCTGGAGTGTCGGGGGGGATCAGCCCCAGCATTTT. Translating gives CAWSVGGDQPQHF.

The chain links TRBV25-1 to TRBJ1-1; D ambiguous. Looked up from germline, CDR1 is MGHDK and CDR2 is SYGVNS. Trimming removed 7 bases from V and 8 bases from J, with 17 bases in between. CDR3 size: 13 residues. CDR3 DNA: TGTGCCAGCACCGAGGGCGGTAGGCCGGAAGCTTTCTTT. Translated, it gives CASTEGGRPEAFF.

The chain couples TRBV7-9 to TRBJ2-1, with D possibly being TRBD2 (7 bases). Trimming removed 5 bases at V and 0 bases at J, with 17 bases between. This CDR3 has 17 residues. The germline V gene encodes CDR1 SEHNR and CDR2 FQNEAQ (reference sequence). Here the CDR3 DNA reads TGTGCCAGCAGCGCCCGGCGGGGGCGGATCTCCTACAATGAGCAGTTCTTC. This translates into CASSARRGRISYNEQFF. The whole variable domain, remainder taken from reference TRBV7-9 and TRBJ2-1, is DTGVSQNPRHKITKRGQNVTFRCDPISEHNRLYWYRQTLGQGPEFLTYFQNEAQLEKSRLLSDRFSAERPKGSFSTLEIQRTEQGDSAMYLCASSARRGRISYNEQFFGPGTRLTVL.

This chain connects TRBV10-3 to TRBJ2-1; 11 bases match TRBD2. The CDR3 totals 20 residues. In germline, CDR1 is ENHRY, CDR2 SYGVKD. V was clipped by 0 bases and J by 0 bases; unmatched bases: 10. The CDR3 nucleotides are TGTGCCATCAGTGAGTCGGCGGCTAGCGGGAGGACCTACTCCTACAATGAGCAGTTCTTC. The encoded protein is CAISESAASGRTYSYNEQFF.

This chain uses TRBV21-1 with TRBJ2-7; whether TRBD2, the table's D call, matches the DNA was not checked. TRBV21-1 is a known pseudogene. The CDR3 contains 16 residues. Here the CDR3 reads CASSKIGLAGGRGQYF. The CDR3 nucleotides are TGTGCCAGCAGCAAAATCGGACTAGCGGGAGGGCGGGGGCAGTACTTC.

This clone was detected a few times. A read error may produce the germline difference seen at one junction end. V usage is TRBV7-9 and J usage is TRBJ1-2, with a tentative D call TRBD1 (5 bases). CDR1 and CDR2 (germline): SEHNR, FQNEAQ (reference sequence). The CDR3 extends over 14 amino acids. CDR3 region: CSSSLQAALYGYTF. The DNA of the CDR3 is TGTTCCAGCAGCTTACAGGCAGCCCTCTATGGCTACACCTTC.

The rearrangement uses TRBV4-2 and TRBJ2-1, with unresolved D. The CDR3 consists of 13 residues. V was shortened by 1 base and J by 4 bases, with 5 bases between the two germline ends. CDR1 LGHNA and CDR2 YNFKEQ come from the germline V gene. The CDR3 DNA is TGTGCCAGCAGCCAAGCGTTGTACAATGAGCAGTTCTTC. Protein sequence: CASSQALYNEQFF.

The rearrangement uses TRBV5-1 and TRBJ1-4; D may be TRBD1 (5 bases). The CDR3 length is 14 residues. V was shortened by 2 bases and J by 6 bases, with 11 bases between the two germline ends. CDR1 and CDR2 from the germline V gene are SGHRS and YFSETQ. The CDR3 DNA reads as TGCGCCAGCAGCTTCAGCGGGGCGTATGAAAAACTGTTTTTT. Protein sequence: CASSFSGAYEKLFF.

The chain is built from TRBV5-1 and TRBJ2-1, with TRBD2 matching over 10 bases. This CDR3 has 17 amino acids. Per germline, CDR1 SGHRS and CDR2 YFSETQ. After removal of 5 bases from V and 0 bases from J, the junction contained 8 bases not matched to a gene. CDR3 in amino acids: CASSSLAGVVSYNEQFF. The CDR3 DNA sequence: TGCGCCAGCAGTAGTCTAGCGGGAGTGGTCTCCTACAATGAGCAGTTCTTC.

This sequence joins TRBV11-2 and TRBJ1-2; 8 nucleotides match TRBD1. With 5 bases clipped from V and 8 bases from J, the junction kept 13 bases outside the gene matches. The CDR3 runs 15 residues. Germline V gene lookup returns CDR1 SGHAT and CDR2 FQNNGV. The CDR3 sequence is CASSPQTGVRLGYTF. The CDR3, as DNA: TGTGCCAGCAGCCCCCAGACAGGGGTTCGACTCGGCTACACCTTC.

The gene calls are TRBV4-3 and TRBJ2-1; 10 nucleotides agree with TRBD2. After removal of 0 bases from V and 5 bases from J, the junction contained 4 bases not matched to a gene. In germline, CDR1 is LGHNA, CDR2 YSLEER. The CDR3 runs 16 residues. CDR3 sequence: CASSQDTSGIDNEQFF. The DNA of the CDR3 is TGCGCCAGCAGCCAAGATACTAGCGGGATTGACAATGAGCAGTTCTTC.

About this clone itself: One end of the junction fails to match germline, which may point to a read error. This CDR3 is also generated by other DNA sequences in the sample. The rearrangement joins TRBV6-5 to TRBJ1-3, with D possibly TRBD1 on 6 matching bases. CDR3 length: 16 residues. Per germline, CDR1 MNHEY and CDR2 SVGAGI. DNA for the CDR3: TGTGCCAGCAGTTACTCGGCGAACAGGGCTGGAAACACCATATACTTT. Amino acids: CASSYSANRAGNTIYF.

This clone was observed a few times. The junction does not match germline at one end; this may be a read error. The chain carries TRBV7-7 and TRBJ2-3; weak D call: TRBD2 (5 bases). The germline V gene encodes CDR1 SSHAT and CDR2 FNYEAQ (reference sequence). The CDR3 covers 13 residues. The CDR3 DNA reads TGTGCTAGCAGCTTGGACTTCACAGATACGCAGTATTTT. This codes for CASSLDFTDTQYF.

This chain connects TRBV30 to TRBJ2-1, with 8 bases lining up with TRBD2. There are 15 residues in the CDR3. Germline values: CDR1 GTSNPN, CDR2 SVGIG (reference sequence). Unmatched junction bases numbered 10, after V lost 2 bases and J lost 7 bases. The CDR3 spells CAWSPIAGRVNEQFF. CDR3 nucleotides: TGTGCCTGGAGTCCGATAGCGGGAAGAGTTAATGAGCAGTTCTTC.

There are a few counts of this clone. V gene TRBV27 combines with J gene TRBJ2-2; possible D gene TRBD2, 5 bases. The CDR3 loop spans 19 amino acids. Per the germline V gene, CDR1 is MNHEY and CDR2 is SMNVEV (reference sequence). V lost 2 bases and J 4 bases, leaving 23 bases between the germline ends. CDR3 loop: CASSLKAFRGTPSTGELFF. CDR3 DNA: TGTGCCAGCAGTTTAAAAGCCTTCCGGGGTACGCCGAGCACCGGGGAGCTGTTTTTT.

In this sample, this clone turned up once. The V gene is TRBV28, the J gene TRBJ1-4; D remains unclear. The CDR3 is 13 amino acids. Germline V gene lookup returns CDR1 MDHEN and CDR2 SYDVKM. V shed 11 bases and J shed 0 bases, with 10 bases lying between them. Here the CDR3 reads CAGRGATNEKLFF. CDR3 bases: TGTGCCGGACGGGGAGCAACTAATGAAAAACTGTTTTTT.

This clone was detected a few times. This chain links TRBV5-1 with TRBJ1-5, with TRBD1 identical over 8 bases. The CDR3 sequence is 15 residues long. V gave up 4 bases and J gave up 2 bases; unmatched junction bases: 5. The germline CDR1 and CDR2 sequences are SGHRS and YFSETQ. In DNA form, the CDR3 reads TGCGCCAGCAGCCCGACGACAGGGGGCAATCAGCCCCAGCATTTT. Translating gives CASSPTTGGNQPQHF.

This chain joins TRBV10-3 and TRBJ2-1; 13 bases align to TRBD2. Trimming removed 8 bases from V and 6 bases from J; junction bases left unmatched: 7. CDR3 length equals 15 residues. Germline CDR1 reads ENHRY; CDR2 reads SYGVKD. The CDR3 DNA reads as TGTGCCATCGGTATCGGGACTAGCGGGGTCAATGAGCAGTTCTTC. Encoded protein: CAIGIGTSGVNEQFF.

This clone was seen a single time. The rearrangement joins TRBV18 to TRBJ2-1; no clear D. V was trimmed by 3 bases and J by 4 bases, leaving 10 bases between them. CDR1 is KGHSH and CDR2 is LQKENI in the germline V gene. The CDR3 loop spans 14 amino acids. CDR3 nucleotide sequence: TGTGCCAGCTCACCTAAAGCCGAGTACAATGAGCAGTTCTTC. Protein: CASSPKAEYNEQFF.